This T cell receptor (beta chain) was sequenced in a study of blood T cell repertoires in COVID-19. TCRdb's table, derived via immunoSEQ multiplex PCR, lists solely in-frame clones and lacks some. The data contain about 88,000 clones, around nine tenths of them singletons. V lost 4 bases and J lost 3; bases outside the gene matches: 6. Germline V CDR1 and CDR2: LNHDA, SQIVND (reference sequence). The CDR3 is 15 residues long. The gene calls are TRBV19 and TRBJ2-7, with TRBD2 identical over 10 bases. This receptor was identified in an elderly woman with acute or convalescent COVID-19. The specimen sequenced was peripheral blood. CDR3: CASSNPAGGFYEQYF. CDR3 DNA: TGTGCCAGTAGTAATCCAGCGGGAGGGTTCTACGAGCAGTACTTC.